Listed below are T cell receptor beta chains from one sample, sequenced in a study of memory CD4+ T cells and cytomegalovirus serostatus. Repertoires were generated with immunoSEQ multiplex PCR, while TCRdb's copy carries only in-frame clones and drops some. The sample yields tens of thousands of clones, roughly three quarters seen once. Sequenced input: memory CD4+ T cells from blood. These receptors were collected from an adult in good health and CMV-seronegative. CDR3s include the opening cysteine and the closing phenylalanine or tryptophan. D genes are given only for firm matches. Clone size is not always given. Where it is, it says once, few, many or a class for expanded clones.

>TRBD2|TRBJ2-7|.|TRBV2
TGTGCCAGCAGAAGGCTAGCGGGAGTAGGCGAGCAGTACTTC
CASRRLAGVGEQYF
>TRBD1|TRBJ2-5|.|TRBV5-1
TGCGCCAGCAGAATAACAGGGGAACAGAGAGAGACCCAGTACTTC
CASRITGEQRETQYF
>TRBD1|TRBJ2-7|once|TRBV11-2
TGTGCCAGCAGCTTAAGGGACAGATCCTACGAGCAGTACTTC
CASSLRDRSYEQYF
>.|TRBJ2-4|.|TRBV30
TGTGCCTGGAGTAGCGCCAAAAACATTCAGTACTTC
CAWSSAKNIQYF
>.|TRBJ1-3|few|TRBV30
TGTGCCTGGAGTGTAAGGGTGGGCCGCTCTGGAAACACCATATATTTT
CAWSVRVGRSGNTIYF
>.|TRBJ1-3|.|TRBV14
TGTGCCAGCAGTCCGGCTGGGAAAGAAGCTGGAAACACCATATATTTT
CASSPAGKEAGNTIYF
>TRBD1|TRBJ2-2|.|TRBV6-6
TGTGCCAGCAGACCTGGGACAGGGGTCACCGGGGAGCTGTTTTTT
CASRPGTGVTGELFF
>TRBD2|TRBJ2-1|.|TRBV28
TGTGCCAGCAGTCCCTCCTGGACTAGCGGGAGGGCCACAGAGCAGTTCTTC
CASSPSWTSGRATEQFF
>.|TRBJ1-2|.|TRBV2
TGTGCCAGCAGCTTCCCACGAGAGGGGAGAGGGGGCTACACCTTC
CASSFPREGRGGYTF
>.|TRBJ2-1|.|TRBV19
TGTGCCAGTAGTTCCCCCTTGTCCTACAATGAGCAGTTCTTC
CASSSPLSYNEQFF
>TRBD1|TRBJ2-5|.|TRBV11-2
TGTGCCAGCAGCCCCTTTGGGGGACAGGGATCCGAGACCCAGTACTTC
CASSPFGGQGSETQYF
>TRBD1|TRBJ2-3|.|TRBV5-4
TGTGCCAGCAGCTTGGGGGACAGGGCGGGAACAGATACGCAGTATTTT
CASSLGDRAGTDTQYF